This T cell receptor beta chain derives from a study of T cell repertoires in cytomegalovirus infection (dated by TCRdb to between 2018 and 2021). For the wider study: The peptide stimulations were aimed at well-studied HLA-B-restricted epitopes as well as recently identified HLA-C-restricted CMV epitopes, whose presentation resists viral immunomodulation. Because public TCR beta signatures pointed to carriage of CMV infection together with the matching HLA type, the HLA type of each donor mattered for the analysis. On the study overall, not on this receptor specifically: The ex vivo response was dominated by HLA-C-restricted CMV-specific TCR beta clonotypes, and the single most frequent clonotype in two of eight donors was supplied by these HLA-C-restricted clonotypes. Cumulative frequency of public TCR beta family members discriminated carriers of CMV infection plus the relevant HLA type in this cohort and an independent approximately 400-donor cohort.

This clonotype was detected only a few times. The antigen it recognizes is unknown. Base qualities were left out, and no much larger clone turns up one base away. The germline V gene encodes CDR1 SGDLS and CDR2 YYNGEE. V trim: 4 bases; J trim: 3 bases; unmatched bases: 7. There are 14 amino acids in the CDR3, from cysteine to phenylalanine inclusive. CDR3 DNA is the only sequence kept; it has 42 bases, read in frame from the first base. The treatment or condition tag for this specimen amounts to: in vitro stimulation with specific CMV peptide epitopes to enrich CMV-specific T cells. TCRdb records Illumina HiSeq 1500 as the sequencer. Starting from the raw public reads, TCRdb applied fastp trimming at Q25, assembled clones with MiXCR and retained in-frame beta chains. Each entry merges the rows of one CDR3 protein and shows their most common DNA and genes. The sample includes about 110,000 distinct CDR3 sequences, with around 28% observed a single time. The ten top clones hold roughly 81% of the sample.

Recombination joined TRBV9 with TRBJ2-7, with TRBD1 matching 7 junction bases. This TCR was sampled from a human donor in good health (CMV status not recorded). Some clones in this sample may be carry-over from other donors' samples. The sample was CD8+ T cells from cultured PBMCs, taken from culture after CMV antigen stimulation. Here the CDR3 is given as CASSPSGQFYEQYF. Here is the DNA: TGTGCCAGCAGCCCCTCGGGACAGTTCTACGAGCAGTACTTC.